This T cell receptor (beta chain) was identified during a study of T-cell memory formation after mild COVID-19. In this sample, this clonotype turned up a few times. Its target is unknown. Points from the study as a whole: Second-wave clones peaking on day 37 lacked confirmed SARS-CoV-2 specificity.

TCRdb ran MiXCR on the 5' RACE reads and lists one entry per CDR3 protein. Among about 130,000 distinct CDR3 sequences listed, about 15% were seen once. CDR3 length equals 15 residues. Germline V gene lookup returns CDR1 DFQATT and CDR2 SNEGSKA (reference sequence). V shed 0 bases and J shed 0 bases, with 10 bases lying between them. Sequenced: PBMCs or a T cell subset sorted from them (not recorded which). The clonotype originates from a man in his late teens or twenties who had mild COVID-19 (a few samples of this study predate the infection). Cell type and time point are not known. The chain has TRBV20-1 and TRBJ2-3; TRBD2 is a possible D gene (6 bases). CDR3 sequence (DNA): TGCAGTGCTAGAGATATGGGGGGTAGCACAGATACGCAGTATTTT. Protein: CSARDMGGSTDTQYF.